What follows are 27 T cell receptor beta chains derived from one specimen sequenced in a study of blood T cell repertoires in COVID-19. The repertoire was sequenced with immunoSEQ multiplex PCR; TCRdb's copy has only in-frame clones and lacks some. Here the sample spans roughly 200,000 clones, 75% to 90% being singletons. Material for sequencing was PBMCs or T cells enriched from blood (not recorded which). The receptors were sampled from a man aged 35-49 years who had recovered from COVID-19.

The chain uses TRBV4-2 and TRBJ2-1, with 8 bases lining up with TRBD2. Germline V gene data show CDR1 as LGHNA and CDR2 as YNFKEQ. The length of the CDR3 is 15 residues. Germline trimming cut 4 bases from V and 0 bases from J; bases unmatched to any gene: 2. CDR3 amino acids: CASSRGTSSYNEQFF. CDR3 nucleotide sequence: TGTGCCAGCAGCCGAGGGACTAGCTCCTACAATGAGCAGTTCTTC.

The DNA of the CDR3 is TGTGCCAGCAGCTTAGCGAATATAGCGGGAGCCTCTGGGGCCAACGTCCTGACTTTC. Protein product: CASSLANIAGASGANVLTF. The rearrangement links TRBV7-2 to TRBJ2-6; 9 nucleotides match TRBD2. Germline V gene lookup returns CDR1 SGHTA and CDR2 FQGNSA. The J segment lost 0 bases and the V segment lost 0 bases, leaving 6 bases of the junction unmatched. This CDR3 has 19 amino acids.

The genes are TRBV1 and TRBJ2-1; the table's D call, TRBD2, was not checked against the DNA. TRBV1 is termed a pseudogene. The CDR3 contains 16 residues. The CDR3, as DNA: TGCACCAGCAGCCAAGCAGAACGGGACTCCTACAATGAGCAGTTCTTC. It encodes CTSSQAERDSYNEQFF.

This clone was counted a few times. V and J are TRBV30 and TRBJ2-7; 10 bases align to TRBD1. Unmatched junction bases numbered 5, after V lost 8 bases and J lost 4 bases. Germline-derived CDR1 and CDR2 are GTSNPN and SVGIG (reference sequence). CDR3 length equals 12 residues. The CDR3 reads CAQRQGAYEQYF. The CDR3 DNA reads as TGTGCCCAGCGACAGGGGGCTTACGAGCAGTACTTC.

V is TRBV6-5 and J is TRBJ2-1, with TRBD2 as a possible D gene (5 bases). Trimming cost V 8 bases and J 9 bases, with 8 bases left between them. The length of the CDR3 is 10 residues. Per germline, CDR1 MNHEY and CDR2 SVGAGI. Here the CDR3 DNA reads TGTGCCAGCGGGAGAGCTGAGCAGTTCTTC. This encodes CASGRAEQFF.

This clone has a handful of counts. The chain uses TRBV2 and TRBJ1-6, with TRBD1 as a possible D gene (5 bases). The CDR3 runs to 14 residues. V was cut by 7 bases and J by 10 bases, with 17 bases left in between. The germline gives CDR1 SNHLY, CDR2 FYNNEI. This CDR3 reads CASIRGLVRSPLHF. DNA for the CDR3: TGTGCCAGCATTAGGGGTTTAGTAAGGTCACCCCTCCACTTT.

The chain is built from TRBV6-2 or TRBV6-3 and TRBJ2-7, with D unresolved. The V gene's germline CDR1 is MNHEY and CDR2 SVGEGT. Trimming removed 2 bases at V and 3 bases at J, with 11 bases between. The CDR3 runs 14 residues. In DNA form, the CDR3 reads TGTGCCAGCAGTTACGGTTGGGCCAACTACGAGCAGTACTTC. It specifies CASSYGWANYEQYF.

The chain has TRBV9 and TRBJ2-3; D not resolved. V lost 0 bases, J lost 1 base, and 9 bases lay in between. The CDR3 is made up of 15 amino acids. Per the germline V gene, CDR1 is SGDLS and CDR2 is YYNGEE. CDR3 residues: CASSVAIGGTDTQYF. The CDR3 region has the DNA TGTGCCAGCAGCGTAGCGATAGGAGGCACAGATACGCAGTATTTT.

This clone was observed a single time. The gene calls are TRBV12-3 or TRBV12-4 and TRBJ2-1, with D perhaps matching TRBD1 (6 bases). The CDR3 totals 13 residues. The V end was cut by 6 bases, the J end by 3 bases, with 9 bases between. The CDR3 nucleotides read TGTGCCAGCAGCTGGGACATCTACAATGAGCAGTTCTTC. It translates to CASSWDIYNEQFF.

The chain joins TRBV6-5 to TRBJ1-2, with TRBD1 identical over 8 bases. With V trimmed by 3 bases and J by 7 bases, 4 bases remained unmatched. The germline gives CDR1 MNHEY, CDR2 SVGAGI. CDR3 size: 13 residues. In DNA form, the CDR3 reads TGTGCCAGCAGTTATCAGGGGGCCGGTGGCTACACCTTC. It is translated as CASSYQGAGGYTF.

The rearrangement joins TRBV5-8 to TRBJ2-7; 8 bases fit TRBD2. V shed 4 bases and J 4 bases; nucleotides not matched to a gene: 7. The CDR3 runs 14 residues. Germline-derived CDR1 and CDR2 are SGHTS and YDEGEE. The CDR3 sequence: CASSPGLVRYEQYF. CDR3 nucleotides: TGTGCCAGCAGCCCGGGACTAGTACGGTACGAGCAGTACTTC.

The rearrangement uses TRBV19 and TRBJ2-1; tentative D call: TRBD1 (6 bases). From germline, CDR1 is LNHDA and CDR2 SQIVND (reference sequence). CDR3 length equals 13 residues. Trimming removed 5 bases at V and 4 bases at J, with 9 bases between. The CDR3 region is CASSLGQYNEQFF. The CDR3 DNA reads TGTGCCAGTAGTCTTGGACAGTACAATGAGCAGTTCTTC.

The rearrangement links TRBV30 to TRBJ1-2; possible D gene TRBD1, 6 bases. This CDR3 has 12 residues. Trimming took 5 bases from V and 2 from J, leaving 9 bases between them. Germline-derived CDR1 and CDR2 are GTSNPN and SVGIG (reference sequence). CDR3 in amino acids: CAWGQSNYGYTF. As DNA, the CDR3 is TGTGCCTGGGGACAGTCCAACTATGGCTACACCTTC.

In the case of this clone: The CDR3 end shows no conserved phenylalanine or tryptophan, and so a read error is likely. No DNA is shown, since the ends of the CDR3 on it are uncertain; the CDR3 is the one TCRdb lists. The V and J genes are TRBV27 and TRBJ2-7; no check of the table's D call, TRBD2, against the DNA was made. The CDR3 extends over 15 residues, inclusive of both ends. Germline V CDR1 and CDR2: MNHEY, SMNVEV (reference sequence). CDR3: CASSSPAGLAGEDII.

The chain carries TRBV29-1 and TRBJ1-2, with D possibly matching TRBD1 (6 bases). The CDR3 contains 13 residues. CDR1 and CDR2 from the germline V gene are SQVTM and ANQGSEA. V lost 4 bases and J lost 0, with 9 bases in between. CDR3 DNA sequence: TGCAGCGTTGGGACAGCTGCTAACTATGGCTACACCTTC. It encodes CSVGTAANYGYTF.

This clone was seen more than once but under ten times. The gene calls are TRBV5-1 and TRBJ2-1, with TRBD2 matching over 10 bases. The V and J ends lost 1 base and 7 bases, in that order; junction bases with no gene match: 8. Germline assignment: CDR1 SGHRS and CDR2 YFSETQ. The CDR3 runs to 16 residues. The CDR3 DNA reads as TGCGCCAGCAGCTTGATTAGGACTAGCGGTGAAAATGAGCAGTTCTTC. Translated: CASSLIRTSGENEQFF. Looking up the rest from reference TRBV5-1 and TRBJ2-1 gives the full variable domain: KAGVTQTPRYLIKTRGQQVTLSCSPISGHRSVSWYQQTPGQGLQFLFEYFSETQRNKGNFPGRFSGRQFSNSRSEMNVSTLELGDSALYLCASSLIRTSGENEQFFGPGTRLTVL.

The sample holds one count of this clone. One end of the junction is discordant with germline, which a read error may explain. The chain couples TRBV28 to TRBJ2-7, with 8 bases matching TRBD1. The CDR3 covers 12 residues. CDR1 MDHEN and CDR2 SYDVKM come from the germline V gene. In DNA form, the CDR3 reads TGTGCCAGCAGTTTTGCCCGGGACAGGCCCTTCTTC. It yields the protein CASSFARDRPFF.

CDR3 region: CASSSKTGTDTQYF. The CDR3 nucleotides are TGTGCCAGCAGCTCCAAGACAGGGACAGATACGCAGTATTTT. The chain has TRBV7-2 and TRBJ2-3, with 7 bases lining up with TRBD1. The V and J ends lost 4 bases and 3 bases, in that order; junction bases with no gene match: 4. CDR3 length: 14 residues. From germline, CDR1 is SGHTA and CDR2 FQGNSA.

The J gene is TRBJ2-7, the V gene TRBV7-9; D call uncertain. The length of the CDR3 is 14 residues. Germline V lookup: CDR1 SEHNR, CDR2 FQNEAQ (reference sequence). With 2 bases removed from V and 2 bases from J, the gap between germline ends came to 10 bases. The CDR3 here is CASSLQAHTYEQYF. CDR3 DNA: TGTGCCAGCAGCTTACAGGCCCACACCTACGAGCAGTACTTC.

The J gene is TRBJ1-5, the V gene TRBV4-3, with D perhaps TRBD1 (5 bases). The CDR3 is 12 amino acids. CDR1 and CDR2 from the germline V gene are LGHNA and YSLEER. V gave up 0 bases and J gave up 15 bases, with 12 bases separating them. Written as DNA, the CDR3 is TGCGCCAGCAGCCAAGACGGCAGGGATCCGCATTTT. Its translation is CASSQDGRDPHF.

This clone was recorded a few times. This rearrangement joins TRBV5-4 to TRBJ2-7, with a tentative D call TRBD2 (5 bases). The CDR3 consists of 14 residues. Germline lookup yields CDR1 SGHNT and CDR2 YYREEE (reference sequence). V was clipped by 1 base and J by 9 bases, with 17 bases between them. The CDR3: CASSLYSPGGAQYF. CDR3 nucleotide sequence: TGTGCCAGCAGCTTGTATAGTCCCGGAGGCGCGCAGTACTTC.

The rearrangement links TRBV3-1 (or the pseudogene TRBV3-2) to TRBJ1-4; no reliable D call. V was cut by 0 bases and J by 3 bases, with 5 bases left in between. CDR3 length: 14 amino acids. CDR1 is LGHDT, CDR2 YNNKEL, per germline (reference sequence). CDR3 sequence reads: CASSQEGANEKLFF. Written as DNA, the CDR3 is TGTGCCAGCAGCCAAGAGGGAGCTAATGAAAAACTGTTTTTT.

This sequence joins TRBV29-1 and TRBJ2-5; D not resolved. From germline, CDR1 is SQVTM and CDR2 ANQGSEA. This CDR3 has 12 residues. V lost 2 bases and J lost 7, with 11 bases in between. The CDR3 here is CSVEPRVGTQYF. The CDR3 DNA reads TGCAGCGTTGAACCCCGGGTTGGGACCCAGTACTTC.

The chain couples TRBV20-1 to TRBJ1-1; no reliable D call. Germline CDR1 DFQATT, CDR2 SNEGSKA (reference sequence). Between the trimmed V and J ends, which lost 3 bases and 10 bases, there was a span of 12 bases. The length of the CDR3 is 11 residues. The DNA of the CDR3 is TGCAGTGCTAGGAGCCGCGGGAGAGCTTTCTTT. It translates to CSARSRGRAFF.

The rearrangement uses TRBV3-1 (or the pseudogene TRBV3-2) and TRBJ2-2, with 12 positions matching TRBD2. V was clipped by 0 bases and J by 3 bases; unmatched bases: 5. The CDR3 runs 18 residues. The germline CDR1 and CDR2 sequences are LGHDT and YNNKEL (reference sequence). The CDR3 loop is CASSQDSSGRGYTGELFF. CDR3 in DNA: TGTGCCAGCAGCCAAGATTCTAGCGGGAGGGGGTACACCGGGGAGCTGTTTTTT.

Written as DNA, the CDR3 is TGTGCCAGCAGCAAAGCGCTCAGGTTCCAAGAGACCCAGTACTTC. Translation: CASSKALRFQETQYF. J is TRBJ2-5 and V is TRBV21-1; TRBD1, as called in the table, went unchecked against the DNA. TRBV21-1 is given as a pseudogene. CDR3 length: 15 amino acids.

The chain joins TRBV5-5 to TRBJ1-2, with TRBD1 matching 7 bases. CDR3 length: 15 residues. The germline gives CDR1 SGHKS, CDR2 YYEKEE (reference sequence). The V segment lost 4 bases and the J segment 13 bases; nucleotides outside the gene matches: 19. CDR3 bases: TGTGCCAGCAGCCGAATGCCTTTACCGACAGGGTCCCTCACCTTC. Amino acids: CASSRMPLPTGSLTF.